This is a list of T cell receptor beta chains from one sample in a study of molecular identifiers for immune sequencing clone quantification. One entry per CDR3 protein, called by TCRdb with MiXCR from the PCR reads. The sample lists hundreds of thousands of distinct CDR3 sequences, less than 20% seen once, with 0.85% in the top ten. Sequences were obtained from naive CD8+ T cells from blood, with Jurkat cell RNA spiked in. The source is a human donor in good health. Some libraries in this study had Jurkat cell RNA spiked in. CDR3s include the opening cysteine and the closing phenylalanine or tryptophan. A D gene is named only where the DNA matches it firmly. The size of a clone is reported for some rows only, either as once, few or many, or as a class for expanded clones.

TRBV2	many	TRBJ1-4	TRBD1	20	CASNFRLQGAIDSTNEKLFF	TGTGCCAGCAACTTTCGCCTACAGGGGGCAATTGACTCAACTAATGAAAAACTGTTTTTT
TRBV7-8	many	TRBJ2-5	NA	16	CASSPPLGGLQETQYF	TGTGCCAGCAGCCCCCCGTTGGGGGGGCTCCAAGAGACCCAGTACTTC
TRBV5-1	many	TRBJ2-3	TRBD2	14	CASKLAGGADTQYF	TGCGCCAGCAAACTAGCGGGGGGAGCAGATACGCAGTATTTT
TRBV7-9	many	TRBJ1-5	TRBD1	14	CASSGTGYGQPQHF	TGTGCCAGCAGCGGGACAGGTTATGGCCAGCCCCAGCATTTT
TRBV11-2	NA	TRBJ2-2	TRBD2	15	CASTVSGENTGELFF	TGTGCCAGCACCGTTAGCGGGGAGAACACCGGGGAGCTGTTTTTT
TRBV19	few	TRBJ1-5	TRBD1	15	CASSAGDSFNQPQHF	TGTGCCAGTAGTGCTGGGGACAGCTTTAATCAGCCCCAGCATTTT
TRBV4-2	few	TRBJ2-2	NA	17	CASSQDWGSSNTGELFF	TGTGCCAGCAGCCAAGACTGGGGGAGTTCGAACACCGGGGAGCTGTTTTTT
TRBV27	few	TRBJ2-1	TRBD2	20	CASSYIPLAGEHGAYNEQFF	TGTGCCAGCAGTTACATACCGCTAGCGGGAGAGCACGGGGCGTACAATGAGCAGTTCTTC
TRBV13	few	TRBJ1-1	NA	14	CASSPHLALAEAFF	TGTGCCAGCAGCCCTCACCTTGCGCTCGCTGAAGCTTTCTTT
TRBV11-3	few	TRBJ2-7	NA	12	CASSLSLDEQYF	TGTGCCAGCAGCTTGAGCCTGGACGAGCAGTACTTC
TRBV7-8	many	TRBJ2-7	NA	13	CASIPGHAVEQYF	TGTGCCAGCATCCCCGGCCATGCCGTCGAGCAGTACTTC
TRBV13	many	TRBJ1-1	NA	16	CASSSWGRFQDTEAFF	TGTGCCAGCAGCTCATGGGGGCGGTTCCAGGACACTGAAGCTTTCTTT
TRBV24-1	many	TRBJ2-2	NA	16	CATSEAGRQNTGELFF	TGTGCCACCAGTGAAGCTGGGAGGCAGAACACCGGGGAGCTGTTTTTT
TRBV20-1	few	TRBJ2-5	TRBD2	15	CSANSGTSGPGTQYF	TGCAGTGCCAATTCCGGGACTAGCGGGCCGGGGACCCAGTACTTC
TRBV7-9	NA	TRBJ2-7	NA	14	CAGSYSHTSYEQYF	TGTGCCGGCAGCTATAGCCACACTTCCTACGAGCAGTACTTC
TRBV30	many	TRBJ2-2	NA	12	CAVEANTGELFF	TGTGCGGTTGAGGCGAACACCGGGGAGCTGTTTTTT
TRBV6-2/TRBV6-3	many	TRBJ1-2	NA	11	CASATYYGYTF	TGTGCCAGCGCCACCTATTATGGCTACACCTTC
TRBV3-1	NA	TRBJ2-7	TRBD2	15	CASSPGAGGSYEQYF	TGTGCCAGCAGCCCAGGAGCGGGAGGGAGCTACGAGCAGTACTTC
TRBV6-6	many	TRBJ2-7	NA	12	CASSSGYNEQYF	TGTGCCAGCAGTTCAGGTTACAACGAGCAGTACTTC
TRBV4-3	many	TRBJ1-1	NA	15	CASSQDPTENTEAFF	TGCGCCAGCAGCCAAGATCCCACAGAGAACACTGAAGCTTTCTTT
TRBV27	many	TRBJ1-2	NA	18	CASSLWAGVGDVSRGYTF	TGTGCCAGCAGTTTATGGGCAGGAGTAGGGGACGTTTCGCGGGGCTACACCTTC
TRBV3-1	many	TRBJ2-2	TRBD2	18	CASSQEASGTVAAGELFF	TGTGCCAGCAGCCAAGAGGCTAGCGGGACGGTCGCCGCCGGGGAGCTGTTTTTT
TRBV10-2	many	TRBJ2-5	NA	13	CASSAKRVETQYF	TGCGCCAGCAGTGCGAAGCGGGTGGAGACCCAGTACTTC
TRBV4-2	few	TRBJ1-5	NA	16	CASSQGIGDLNQPQHF	TGTGCCAGCAGCCAAGGAATAGGGGACCTCAATCAGCCCCAGCATTTT
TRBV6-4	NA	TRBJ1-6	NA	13	CASSDTWNSPLHF	TGTGCCAGCAGTGACACTTGGAATTCACCCCTCCACTTT
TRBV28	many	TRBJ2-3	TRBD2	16	CASSSRLAGAADTQYF	TGTGCCAGCAGTTCCAGACTAGCGGGAGCTGCAGATACGCAGTATTTT
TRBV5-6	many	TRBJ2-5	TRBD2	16	CASSFNTGTREETQYF	TGTGCCAGCAGCTTTAACACCGGGACTAGGGAAGAGACCCAGTACTTC
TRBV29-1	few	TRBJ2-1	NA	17	CSVEGFYGGATYNEQFF	TGCAGCGTTGAAGGGTTTTACGGAGGGGCTACCTACAATGAGCAGTTCTTC
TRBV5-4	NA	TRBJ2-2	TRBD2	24	CASSLAKRRSGLAGGVLNTGELFF	TGTGCCAGCAGCTTGGCCAAGAGACGCTCGGGACTAGCGGGAGGAGTACTTAACACCGGGGAGCTGTTTTTT
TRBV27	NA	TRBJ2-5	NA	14	CASSSIMYQETQYF	TGTGCCAGCAGCTCAATAATGTACCAAGAGACCCAGTACTTC
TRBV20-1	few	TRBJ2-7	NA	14	CSAPYDKPDYEQYF	TGCAGTGCCCCCTACGATAAACCTGACTACGAGCAGTACTTC
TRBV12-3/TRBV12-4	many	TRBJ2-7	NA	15	CASSLPLAAKNEQYF	TGTGCCAGCAGTCTACCACTAGCTGCTAAGAACGAGCAGTACTTC
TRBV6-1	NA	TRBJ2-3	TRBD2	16	CASSEDLTSGSLTQYF	TGTGCCAGCAGTGAAGACTTGACTAGCGGGAGTCTGACGCAGTATTTT
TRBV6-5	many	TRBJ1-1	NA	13	CASRPGGNTEAFF	TGTGCCAGCAGGCCAGGAGGTAACACTGAAGCTTTCTTT
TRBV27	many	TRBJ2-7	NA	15	CASSLASLSSYEQYF	TGTGCCAGCAGTTTAGCCAGTCTCAGCTCCTACGAGCAGTACTTC
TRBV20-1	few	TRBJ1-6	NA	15	CSAREMSSYNSPLHF	TGCAGTGCTAGAGAGATGAGCTCCTATAATTCACCCCTCCACTTT
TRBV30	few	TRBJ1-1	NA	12	CAWSPLDIEAFF	TGTGCCTGGAGTCCCCTCGATATTGAAGCTTTCTTT
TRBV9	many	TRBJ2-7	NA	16	CASSVGTGQLSYEQYF	TGTGCCAGCAGCGTAGGAACGGGACAACTCTCCTACGAGCAGTACTTC
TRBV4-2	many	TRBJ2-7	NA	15	CASSPISGGTYEQYF	TGTGCCAGCAGCCCAATTAGCGGAGGAACCTACGAGCAGTACTTC
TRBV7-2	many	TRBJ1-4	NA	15	CASSLVGAENEKLFF	TGTGCCAGCAGCTTAGTGGGGGCGGAAAATGAAAAACTGTTTTTT
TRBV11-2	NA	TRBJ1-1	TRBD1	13	CASSRTGGTEALF	TGTGCCAGCAGCCGAACAGGGGGCACTGAAGCTCTCTTT
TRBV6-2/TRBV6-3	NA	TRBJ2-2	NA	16	CASSIEIRGSTGELFF	TGTGCCAGCAGTATAGAGATTCGGGGTTCCACCGGGGAGCTGTTTTTT
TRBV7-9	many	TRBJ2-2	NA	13	CASSSASAGELFF	TGTGCCAGCAGCTCCGCTAGCGCCGGGGAGCTGTTTTTT
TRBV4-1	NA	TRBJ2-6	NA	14	CASSQVAGANVLTF	TGCGCCAGCAGCCAAGTAGCTGGGGCCAACGTCCTGACTTTC
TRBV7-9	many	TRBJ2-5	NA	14	CASSPSWGQETQYF	TGTGCCAGCAGCCCATCATGGGGACAAGAGACCCAGTACTTC
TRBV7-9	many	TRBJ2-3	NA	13	CASSLENTDTQYF	TGTGCCAGCAGCTTAGAGAACACAGATACGCAGTATTTT
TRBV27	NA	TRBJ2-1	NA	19	CASSLEASSFRMSIAPLVF	TGTGCCAGCAGTTTAGAAGCTAGCTCCTTTAGAATGAGCATAGCCCCTCTAGTCTTC
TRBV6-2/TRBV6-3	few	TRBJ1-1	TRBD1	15	CASSYGTGTVTEAFF	TGTGCCAGCAGTTATGGGACAGGAACAGTAACTGAAGCTTTCTTT
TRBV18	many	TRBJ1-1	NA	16	CASSSQAARFETEAFF	TGTGCCAGCTCATCTCAAGCGGCGAGGTTTGAAACTGAAGCTTTCTTT
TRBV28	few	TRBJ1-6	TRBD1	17	CASSLRGWGQANSPLHF	TGTGCCAGCAGTTTAAGGGGTTGGGGACAGGCTAATTCACCCCTCCACTTT